This T cell receptor beta chain came from a study of blood T cell repertoires in COVID-19. For the study at large: PBMCs, B-cell-depleted T cells, or T cells provided the cDNA or gDNA that made up the material.

The repertoire was sequenced with immunoSEQ multiplex PCR; TCRdb's copy has only in-frame clones and lacks some. The repertoire consists of 390,000 or so clones, with around 87% occurring once and the leading ten covering more than 9%. The Seattle patients, enrolled during active infection, were followed longitudinally. Input material: peripheral blood. This TCR was recovered from a woman aged 30 to 39 with COVID-19, enrolled during active disease.

The CDR3 loop reads CASSLGIQGSTDTQYF. CDR3 bases: TGTGCCAGCAGCTTAGGGATACAGGGGTCCACAGATACGCAGTATTTT. The gene calls are TRBV7-8 and TRBJ2-3; 7 bases match TRBD1. V lost 1 base to trimming and J lost 2 bases; unmatched junction nucleotides: 6. CDR1 is SGHVS, CDR2 FQNEAQ, per germline. The CDR3 runs 16 residues.